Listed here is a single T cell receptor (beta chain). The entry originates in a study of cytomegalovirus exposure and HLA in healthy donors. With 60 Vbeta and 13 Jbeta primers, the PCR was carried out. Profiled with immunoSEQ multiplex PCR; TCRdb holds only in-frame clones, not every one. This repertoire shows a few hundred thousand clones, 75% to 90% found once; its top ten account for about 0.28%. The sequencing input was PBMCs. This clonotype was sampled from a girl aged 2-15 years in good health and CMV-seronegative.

The CDR3 is CASSMWGDEQYF. CDR3 coding DNA: TGTGCCAGTAGCATGTGGGGAGACGAGCAGTACTTC. The rearrangement links TRBV19 to TRBJ2-7, with D possibly TRBD2 on 5 matching bases. The CDR3 extends over 12 amino acids. V was clipped by 6 bases and J by 5 bases, with 11 bases between them. CDR1 is LNHDA and CDR2 is SQIVND in the germline V gene (reference sequence).